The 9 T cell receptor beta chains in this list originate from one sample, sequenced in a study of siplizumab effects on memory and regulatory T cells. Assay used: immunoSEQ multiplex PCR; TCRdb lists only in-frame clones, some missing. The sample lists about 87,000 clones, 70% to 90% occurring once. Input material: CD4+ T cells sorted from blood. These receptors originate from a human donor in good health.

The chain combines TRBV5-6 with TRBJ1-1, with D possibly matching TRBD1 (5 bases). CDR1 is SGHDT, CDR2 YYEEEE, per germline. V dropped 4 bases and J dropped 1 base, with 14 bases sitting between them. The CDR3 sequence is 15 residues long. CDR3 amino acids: CASSRPTTGNTEAFF. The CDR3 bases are TGTGCCAGCAGCCGACCTACTACAGGGAACACTGAAGCTTTCTTT. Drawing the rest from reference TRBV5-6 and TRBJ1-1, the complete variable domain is DAGVTQSPTHLIKTRGQQVTLRCSPKSGHDTVSWYQQALGQGPQFIFQYYEEEERQRGNFPDRFSGHQFPNYSSELNVNALLLGDSALYLCASSRPTTGNTEAFFGQGTRLTVV.

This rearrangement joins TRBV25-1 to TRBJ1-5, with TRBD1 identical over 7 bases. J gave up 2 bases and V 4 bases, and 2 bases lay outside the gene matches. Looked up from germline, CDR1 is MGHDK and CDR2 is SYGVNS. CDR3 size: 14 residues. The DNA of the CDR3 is TGTGCCAGCAGTGGAACAGGGGGCAATCAGCCCCAGCATTTT. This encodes CASSGTGGNQPQHF. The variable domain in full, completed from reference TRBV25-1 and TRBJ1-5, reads EADIYQTPRYLVIGTGKKITLECSQTMGHDKMYWYQQDPGMELHLIHYSYGVNSTEKGDLSSESTVSRIRTEHFPLTLESARPSHTSQYLCASSGTGGNQPQHFGDGTRLSIL.

The CDR3 here is CSVSGTGSTDTQYF. The CDR3 nucleotides are TGCAGCGTTTCCGGGACAGGGAGTACAGATACGCAGTATTTT. The chain joins TRBV29-1 to TRBJ2-3; TRBD1 matches at 9 bases. Germline CDR1 and CDR2: SQVTM and ANQGSEA. The CDR3 runs to 14 residues. Trimming at V came to 5 bases and at J to 3 bases, leaving 6 bases not matched to a gene.

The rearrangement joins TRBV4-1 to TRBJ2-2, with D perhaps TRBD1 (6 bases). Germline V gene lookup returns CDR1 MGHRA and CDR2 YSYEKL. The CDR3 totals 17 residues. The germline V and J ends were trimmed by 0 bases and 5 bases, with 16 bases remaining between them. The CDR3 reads CASSQDLGDTITGELFF. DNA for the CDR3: TGCGCCAGCAGCCAAGATCTGGGGGACACTATAACCGGGGAGCTGTTTTTT.

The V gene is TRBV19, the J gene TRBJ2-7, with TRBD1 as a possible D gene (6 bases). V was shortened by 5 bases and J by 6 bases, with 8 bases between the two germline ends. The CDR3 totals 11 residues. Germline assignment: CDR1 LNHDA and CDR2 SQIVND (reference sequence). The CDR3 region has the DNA TGTGCCAGTAGTTCAGGGGTCGAGCAGTACTTC. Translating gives CASSSGVEQYF.

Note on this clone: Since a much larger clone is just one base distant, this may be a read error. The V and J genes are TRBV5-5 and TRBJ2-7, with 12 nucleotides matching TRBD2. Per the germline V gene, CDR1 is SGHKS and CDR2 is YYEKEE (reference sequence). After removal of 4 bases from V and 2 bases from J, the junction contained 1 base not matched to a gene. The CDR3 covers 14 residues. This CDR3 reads CASSRTSGTYEQYF. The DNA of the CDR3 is TGTGCCAGCAGCCGGACTAGCGGGACCTACGAGCAGTACTTC.

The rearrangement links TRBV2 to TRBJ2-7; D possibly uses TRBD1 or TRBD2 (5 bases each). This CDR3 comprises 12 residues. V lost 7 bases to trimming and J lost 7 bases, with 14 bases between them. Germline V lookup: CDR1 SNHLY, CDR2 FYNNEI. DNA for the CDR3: TGTGCCAGCAATCGCGTGGGGGAGGAGCAGTACTTC. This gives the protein CASNRVGEEQYF.

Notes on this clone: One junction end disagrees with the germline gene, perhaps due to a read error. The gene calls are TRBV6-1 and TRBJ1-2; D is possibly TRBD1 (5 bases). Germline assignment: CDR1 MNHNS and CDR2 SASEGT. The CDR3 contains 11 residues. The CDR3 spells CASSETGPPVF. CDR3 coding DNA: TGTGCCAGCAGTGAAACGGGACCTCCTGTCTTC.

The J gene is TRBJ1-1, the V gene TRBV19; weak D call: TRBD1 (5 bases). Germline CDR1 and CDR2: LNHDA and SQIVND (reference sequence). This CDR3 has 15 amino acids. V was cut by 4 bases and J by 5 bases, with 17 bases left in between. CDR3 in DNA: TGTGCCAGTAGTAGGGGACTGACGGGGGGTACTGAAGCTTTCTTT. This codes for CASSRGLTGGTEAFF.